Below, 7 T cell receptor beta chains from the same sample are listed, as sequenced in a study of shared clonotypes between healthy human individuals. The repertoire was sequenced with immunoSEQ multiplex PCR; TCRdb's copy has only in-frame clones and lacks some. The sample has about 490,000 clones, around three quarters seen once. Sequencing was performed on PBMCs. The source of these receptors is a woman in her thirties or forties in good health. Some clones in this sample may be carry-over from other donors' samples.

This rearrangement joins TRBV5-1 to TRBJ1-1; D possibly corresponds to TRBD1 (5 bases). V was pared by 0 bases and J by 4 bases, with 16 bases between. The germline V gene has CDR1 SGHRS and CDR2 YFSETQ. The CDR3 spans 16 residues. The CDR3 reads CASSLGPGTTGTEAFF. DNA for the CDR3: TGCGCCAGCAGCTTGGGCCCCGGGACGACTGGCACTGAAGCTTTCTTT.

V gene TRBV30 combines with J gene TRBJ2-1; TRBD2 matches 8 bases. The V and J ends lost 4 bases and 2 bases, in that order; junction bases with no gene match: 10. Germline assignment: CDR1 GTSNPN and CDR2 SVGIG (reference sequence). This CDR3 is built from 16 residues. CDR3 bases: TGTGCCTGGAAGCCCTGGACTAGCCTAACCTACAATGAGCAGTTCTTC. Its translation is CAWKPWTSLTYNEQFF.

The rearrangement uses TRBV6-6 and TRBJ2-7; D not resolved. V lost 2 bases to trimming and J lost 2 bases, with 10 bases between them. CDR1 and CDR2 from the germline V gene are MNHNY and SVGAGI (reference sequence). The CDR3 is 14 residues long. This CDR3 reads CASSYAAEAYEQYF. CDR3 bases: TGTGCCAGCAGTTACGCCGCAGAAGCCTACGAGCAGTACTTC.

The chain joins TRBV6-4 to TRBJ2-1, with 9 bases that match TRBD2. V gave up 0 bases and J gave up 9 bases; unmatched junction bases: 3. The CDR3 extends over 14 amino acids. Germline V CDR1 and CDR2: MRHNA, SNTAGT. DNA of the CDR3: TGTGCCAGCAGTGACTCTAGCGGGAGCAGTGAGCAGTTCTTC. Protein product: CASSDSSGSSEQFF.

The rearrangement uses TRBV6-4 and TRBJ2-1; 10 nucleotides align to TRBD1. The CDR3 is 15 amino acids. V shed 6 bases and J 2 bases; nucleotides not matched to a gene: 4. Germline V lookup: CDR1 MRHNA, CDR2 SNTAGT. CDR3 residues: CASSAGTGAYNEQFF. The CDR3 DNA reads TGTGCCAGCAGCGCCGGGACAGGGGCCTACAATGAGCAGTTCTTC.

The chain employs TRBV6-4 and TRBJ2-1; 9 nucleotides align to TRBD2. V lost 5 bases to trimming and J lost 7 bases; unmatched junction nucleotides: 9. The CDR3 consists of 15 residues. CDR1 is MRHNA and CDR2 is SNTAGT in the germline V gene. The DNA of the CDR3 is TGTGCCAGCAGTCGAGCGGGAGGAGTAGAGAATGAGCAGTTCTTC. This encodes CASSRAGGVENEQFF.

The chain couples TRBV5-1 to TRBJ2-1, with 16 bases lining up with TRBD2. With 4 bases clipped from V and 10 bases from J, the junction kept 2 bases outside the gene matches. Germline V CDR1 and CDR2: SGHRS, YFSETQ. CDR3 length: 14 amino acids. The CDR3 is CASSTGLAGGEQFF. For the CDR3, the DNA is TGCGCCAGCAGCACGGGACTAGCGGGAGGGGAGCAGTTCTTC.